This TCR beta chain was sequenced in a study of molecular identifiers for immune sequencing clone quantification. With 5 bases removed from V and 0 bases from J, the gap between germline ends came to 8 bases. Germline V gives CDR1 MNHEY, CDR2 SVGEGT. The CDR3 extends over 14 amino acids. Libraries of bulk TCR were made by previously described methods (with listed TCR primers). MiXCR, applied by TCRdb to the PCR reads, yields one record per CDR3 protein. The data show nearly 55,000 distinct CDR3 sequences, with roughly 36% seen just once and 3% to 4% held by the top ten. Material: naive CD8+ T cells from blood, with Jurkat cell RNA spiked in. Indicated subset: FACS-sorted CD8+CD4-CCR7+CD45RA+ naive T cells. The rearrangement uses TRBV6-2 or TRBV6-3 and TRBJ1-5; D is unclear. The clonotype was recovered from a human donor in good health. Some libraries in this study had Jurkat cell RNA spiked in. In DNA form, the CDR3 reads TGTGCCAGCAGTATAGCCTATAGCAATCAGCCCCAGCATTTT. It is translated as CASSIAYSNQPQHF.